The following is a T cell receptor (beta chain) sequence with its context. Antigen: not known. Libraries were prepared by immunoSEQ multiplex PCR; TCRdb keeps only in-frame clonotypes and omits some of them. The profile covers roughly 14,000 clones, with over 70% appearing a single time and around 3.4% taken by the ten largest. Germline V gives CDR1 SQVTM, CDR2 ANQGSEA. V shed 3 bases and J shed 5 bases, with 8 bases lying between them. This CDR3 is 12 amino acids long. Samples derive from patients with active juvenile idiopathic arthritis. These data are taken from a study of circulating and synovial CD4+ cells in juvenile arthritis. Findings of the study overall: CPL and bulk CD4 samples differed at least tenfold in T cell genomes. Some such blood samples were as oligoclonal as synovium. These blood cells shared more CDR3 sequences with synovium than bulk blood.

The gene calls are TRBV29-1 and TRBJ2-1; a possible D gene is TRBD2 (6 bases). Input material: CD4+ T cells from synovial fluid. The origin of this receptor is a human patient with juvenile idiopathic arthritis. Some clones in this sample may be carry-over from other donors' samples. For the CDR3, the DNA is TGCAGCGTTGAGTGGAGGGACAATGAGCAGTTCTTC. Protein sequence: CSVEWRDNEQFF.